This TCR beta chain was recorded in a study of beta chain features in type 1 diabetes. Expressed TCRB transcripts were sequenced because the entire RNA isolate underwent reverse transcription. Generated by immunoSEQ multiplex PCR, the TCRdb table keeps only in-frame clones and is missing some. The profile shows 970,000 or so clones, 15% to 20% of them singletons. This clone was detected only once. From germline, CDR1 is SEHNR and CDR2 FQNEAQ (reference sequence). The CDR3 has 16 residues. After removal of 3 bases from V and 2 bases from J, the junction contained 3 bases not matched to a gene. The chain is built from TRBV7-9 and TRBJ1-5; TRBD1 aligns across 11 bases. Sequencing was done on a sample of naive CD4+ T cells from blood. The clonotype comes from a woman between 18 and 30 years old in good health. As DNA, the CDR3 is TGTGCCAGCAGCTTGGGACAGGGGGACGGCAATCAGCCCCAGCATTTT. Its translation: CASSLGQGDGNQPQHF.